This T cell receptor (beta chain) was sequenced for a study of shared clonotypes between healthy human individuals. Germline-derived CDR1 and CDR2 are SGHAT and FQNNGV. This CDR3 has 13 residues. The V end lost 3 bases, the J end lost 6 bases, and 8 bases lay between the germline ends. Produced via immunoSEQ multiplex PCR; TCRdb's table is partial and in-frame only. The sample contains 1.4 million or so clones, about 98.5% of which appear only once. This chain uses TRBV11-2 with TRBJ2-2; D is possibly TRBD1 (6 bases). The receptor was derived from a young man in good health. Specimen: naive CD4+ T cells sorted from blood. As for subset: CD45RA+ positively selected. The CDR3 sequence: CASSFNRAGELFF. The DNA for the CDR3 is TGTGCCAGCAGCTTCAACAGGGCCGGGGAGCTGTTTTTT.